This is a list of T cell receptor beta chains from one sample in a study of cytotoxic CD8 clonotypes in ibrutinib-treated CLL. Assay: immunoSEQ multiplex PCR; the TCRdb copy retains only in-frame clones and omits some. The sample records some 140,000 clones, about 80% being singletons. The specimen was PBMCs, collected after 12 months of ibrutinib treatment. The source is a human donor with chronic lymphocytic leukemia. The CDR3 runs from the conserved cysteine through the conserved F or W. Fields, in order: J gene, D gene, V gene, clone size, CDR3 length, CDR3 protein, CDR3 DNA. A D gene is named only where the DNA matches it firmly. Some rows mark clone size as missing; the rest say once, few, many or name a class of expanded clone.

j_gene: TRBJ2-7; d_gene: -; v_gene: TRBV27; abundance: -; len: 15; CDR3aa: CASSLHGRGLYEQYF; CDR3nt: TGTGCCAGCAGTTTACACGGGAGAGGTCTCTACGAGCAGTACTTC
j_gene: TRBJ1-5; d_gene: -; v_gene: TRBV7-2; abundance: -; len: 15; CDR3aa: CASSLGGNSNQPQHF; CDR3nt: TGTGCCAGCAGCTTGGGGGGGAATAGCAATCAGCCCCAGCATTTT
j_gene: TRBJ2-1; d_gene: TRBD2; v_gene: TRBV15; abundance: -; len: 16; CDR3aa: CATSREGLAGNNEQFF; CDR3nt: TGTGCCACCAGCAGAGAGGGACTAGCGGGCAACAATGAGCAGTTCTTC
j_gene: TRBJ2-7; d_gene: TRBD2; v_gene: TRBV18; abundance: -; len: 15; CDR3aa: CASSRASGIGYEQYF; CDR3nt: TGTGCCAGCTCACGAGCTAGCGGGATAGGTTACGAGCAGTACTTC
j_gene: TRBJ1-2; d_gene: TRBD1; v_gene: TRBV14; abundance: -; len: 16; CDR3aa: CASSRTGRPLNYGYTF; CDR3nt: TGTGCCAGCAGCCGGACAGGCCGACCTCTTAACTATGGCTACACCTTC
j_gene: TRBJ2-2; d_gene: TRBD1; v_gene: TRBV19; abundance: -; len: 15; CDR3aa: CASSPQVQGAGELFF; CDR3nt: TGTGCCAGTAGCCCACAGGTCCAGGGGGCCGGGGAGCTGTTTTTT
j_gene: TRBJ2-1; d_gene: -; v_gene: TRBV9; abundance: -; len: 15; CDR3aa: CASSVSPPLYNEQFF; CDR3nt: TGTGCCAGCAGCGTAAGCCCCCCCCTCTACAATGAGCAGTTCTTC
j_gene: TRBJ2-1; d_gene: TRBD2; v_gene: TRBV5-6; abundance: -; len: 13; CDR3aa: CASSSRGYNEQFF; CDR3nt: TGTGCCAGCAGTTCGCGGGGGTACAATGAGCAGTTCTTC
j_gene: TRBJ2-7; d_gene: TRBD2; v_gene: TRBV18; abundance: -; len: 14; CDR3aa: CASSPTSGSHEQYF; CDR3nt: TGTGCCAGCTCACCAACTAGCGGGAGCCACGAGCAGTACTTC
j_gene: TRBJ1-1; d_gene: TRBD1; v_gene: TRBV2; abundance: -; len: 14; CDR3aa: CAGKEGGWNTEAFF; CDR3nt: TGTGCCGGCAAGGAAGGGGGCTGGAACACTGAAGCTTTCTTT
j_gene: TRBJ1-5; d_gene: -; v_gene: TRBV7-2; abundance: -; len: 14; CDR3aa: CASSLDGRHQPQHF; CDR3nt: TGTGCCAGCAGCTTAGACGGGCGTCATCAGCCCCAGCATTTT
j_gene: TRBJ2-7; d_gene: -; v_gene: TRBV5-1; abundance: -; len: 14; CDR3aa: CASSLGWTDYEQYF; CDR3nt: TGCGCCAGCAGCTTGGGTTGGACCGACTACGAGCAGTACTTC
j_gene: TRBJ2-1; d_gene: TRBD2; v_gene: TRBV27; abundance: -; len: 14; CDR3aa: CASSISGAYNEQFF; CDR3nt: TGTGCCAGCAGTATAAGCGGGGCTTACAATGAGCAGTTCTTC
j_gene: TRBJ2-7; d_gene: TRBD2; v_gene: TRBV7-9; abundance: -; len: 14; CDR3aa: CASRSGSSSYEQYF; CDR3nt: TGTGCCAGCCGCAGCGGGAGTAGTTCGTACGAGCAGTACTTC
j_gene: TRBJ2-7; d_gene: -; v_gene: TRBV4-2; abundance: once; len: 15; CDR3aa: CASSHRRDGTYEQYF; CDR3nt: TGTGCCAGCAGCCACCGAAGGGACGGAACCTACGAGCAGTACTTC
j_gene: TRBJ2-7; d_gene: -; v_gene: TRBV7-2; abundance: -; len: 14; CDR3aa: CASSLGGTSFEQYF; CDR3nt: TGTGCCAGCAGCTTAGGAGGGACTTCTTTCGAGCAGTACTTC
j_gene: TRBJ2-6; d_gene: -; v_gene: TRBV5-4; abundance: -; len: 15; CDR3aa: CASSSTQAGANVLTF; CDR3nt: TGTGCCAGCAGTAGTACTCAAGCTGGGGCCAACGTCCTGACTTTC
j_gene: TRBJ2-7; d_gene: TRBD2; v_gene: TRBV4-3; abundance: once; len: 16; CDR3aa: CASSQEVSGTPKKRYF; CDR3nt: TGCGCCAGCAGCCAAGAGGTTAGCGGGACTCCGAAGAAGAGGTACTTC
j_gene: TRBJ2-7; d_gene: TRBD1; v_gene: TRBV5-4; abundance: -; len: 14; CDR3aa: CASSLTTGDSEQYF; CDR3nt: TGTGCCAGCAGCTTAACGACAGGGGACTCCGAGCAGTACTTC
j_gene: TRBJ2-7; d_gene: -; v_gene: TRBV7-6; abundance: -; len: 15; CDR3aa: CASSFGGQPTYEQYF; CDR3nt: TGTGCCAGCAGCTTTGGCGGCCAGCCTACCTACGAGCAGTACTTC
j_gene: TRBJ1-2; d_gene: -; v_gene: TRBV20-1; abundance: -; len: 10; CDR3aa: CSARSMGYTF; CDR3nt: TGCAGTGCTCGTTCTATGGGCTACACCTTC
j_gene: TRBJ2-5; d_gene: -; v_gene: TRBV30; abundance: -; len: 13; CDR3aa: CAWSFGARETQYF; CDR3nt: TGTGCCTGGAGTTTCGGAGCCAGAGAGACCCAGTACTTC
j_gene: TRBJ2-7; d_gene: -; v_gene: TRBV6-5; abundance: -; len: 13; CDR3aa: CASSYSSSHEQYF; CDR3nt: TGTGCCAGCAGTTACTCGAGTTCCCACGAGCAGTACTTC
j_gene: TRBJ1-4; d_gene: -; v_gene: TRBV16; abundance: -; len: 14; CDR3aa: CASSQDSDNEKLFF; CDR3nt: TGTGCCAGCAGCCAAGACAGCGATAATGAAAAACTGTTTTTT
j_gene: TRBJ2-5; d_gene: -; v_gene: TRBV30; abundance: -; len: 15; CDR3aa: CAWVRQQEKQETQYF; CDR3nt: TGTGCCTGGGTCCGACAACAGGAGAAACAAGAGACCCAGTACTTC
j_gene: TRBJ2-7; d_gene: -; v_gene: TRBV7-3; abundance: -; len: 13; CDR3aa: CASSTGPSYEQYF; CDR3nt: TGTGCCAGCAGTACAGGGCCATCCTACGAGCAGTACTTC
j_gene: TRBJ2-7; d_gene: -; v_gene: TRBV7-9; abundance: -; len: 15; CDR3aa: CASSSGRFESNEQYF; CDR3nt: TGTGCCAGCAGCTCTGGAAGGTTTGAATCTAACGAGCAGTACTTC
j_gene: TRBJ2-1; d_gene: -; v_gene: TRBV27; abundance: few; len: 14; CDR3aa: CASSRSSGYNEQFF; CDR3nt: TGTGCCAGCAGCCGATCATCGGGATACAATGAGCAGTTCTTC
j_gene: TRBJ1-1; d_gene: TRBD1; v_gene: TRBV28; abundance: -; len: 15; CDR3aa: CASSSRRQGGEEAFF; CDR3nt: TGTGCCAGCAGTAGCCGACGGCAGGGGGGCGAGGAAGCTTTCTTT
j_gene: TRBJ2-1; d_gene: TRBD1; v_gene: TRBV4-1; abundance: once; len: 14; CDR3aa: CASTSTGTDNEQFF; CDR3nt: TGCGCCAGCACTTCGACAGGGACCGACAATGAGCAGTTCTTC
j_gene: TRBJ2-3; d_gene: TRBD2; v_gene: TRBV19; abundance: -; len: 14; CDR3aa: CASSRRGATDTQYF; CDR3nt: TGTGCCAGCTCACGGCGGGGGGCCACAGATACGCAGTATTTT
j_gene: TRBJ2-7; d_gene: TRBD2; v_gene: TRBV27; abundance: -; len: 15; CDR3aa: CASSLSALAGVEQYF; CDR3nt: TGTGCCAGCAGTTTATCTGCTCTAGCGGGAGTCGAGCAGTACTTC
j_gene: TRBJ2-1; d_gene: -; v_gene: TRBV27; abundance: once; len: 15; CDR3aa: CASSFGGLSFDEQFF; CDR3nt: TGTGCCAGCAGTTTCGGCGGACTTAGTTTTGATGAGCAGTTCTTC
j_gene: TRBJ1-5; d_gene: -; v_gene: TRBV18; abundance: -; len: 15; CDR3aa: CASSPAQARNQPQHF; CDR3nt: TGTGCCAGCTCACCAGCCCAGGCACGCAATCAGCCCCAGCATTTT
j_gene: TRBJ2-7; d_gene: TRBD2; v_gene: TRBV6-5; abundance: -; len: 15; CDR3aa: CASSRPTAGENEQYF; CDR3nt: TGTGCCAGCAGTAGACCCACAGCGGGAGAAAACGAGCAGTACTTC
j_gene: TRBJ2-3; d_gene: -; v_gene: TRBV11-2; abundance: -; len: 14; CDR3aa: CASSPSPGTDTQYF; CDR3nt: TGTGCCAGCAGCCCCAGTCCCGGGACAGATACGCAGTATTTT
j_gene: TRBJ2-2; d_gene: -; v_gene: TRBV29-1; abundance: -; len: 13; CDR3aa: CSVSFGGPGELFF; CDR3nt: TGCAGCGTTTCCTTCGGTGGGCCCGGGGAGCTGTTTTTT
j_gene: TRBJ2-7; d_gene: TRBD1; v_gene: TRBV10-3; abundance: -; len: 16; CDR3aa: CAISESGGTGSYEQYF; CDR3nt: TGTGCCATCAGTGAGTCAGGAGGGACAGGCTCCTACGAGCAGTACTTC
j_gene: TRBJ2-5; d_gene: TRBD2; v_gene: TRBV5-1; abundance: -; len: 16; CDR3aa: CASSPRLAGEEETQYF; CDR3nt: TGCGCCAGCAGCCCACGACTAGCGGGAGAGGAAGAGACCCAGTACTTC
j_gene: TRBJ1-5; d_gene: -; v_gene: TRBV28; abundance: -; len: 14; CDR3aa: CASKGRWADQPQHF; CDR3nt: TGTGCCAGCAAGGGCAGGTGGGCCGATCAGCCCCAGCATTTT
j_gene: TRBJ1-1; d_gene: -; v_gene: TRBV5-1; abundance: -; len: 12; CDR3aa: CASSLEIGEPFF; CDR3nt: TGCGCCAGCAGCTTGGAGATAGGGGAGCCTTTCTTT
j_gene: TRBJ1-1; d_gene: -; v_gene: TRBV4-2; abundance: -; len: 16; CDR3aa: CASSQALFRGETEAFF; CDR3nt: TGTGCCAGCAGCCAAGCCCTCTTTCGAGGCGAAACTGAAGCTTTCTTT
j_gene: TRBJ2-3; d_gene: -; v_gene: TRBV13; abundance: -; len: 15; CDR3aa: CASSLRQRSTDTQYF; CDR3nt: TGTGCCAGCAGCTTACGGCAGCGGTCCACAGATACGCAGTATTTT
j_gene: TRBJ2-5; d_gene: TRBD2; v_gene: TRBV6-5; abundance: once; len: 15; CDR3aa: CASSQGLAGVETQYF; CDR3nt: TGTGCCAGCAGCCAGGGACTAGCGGGAGTGGAGACCCAGTACTTC
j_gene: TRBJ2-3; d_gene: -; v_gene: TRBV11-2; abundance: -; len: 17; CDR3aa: CASSLAFWDLSTDTQYF; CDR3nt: TGTGCCAGCAGCTTAGCCTTTTGGGACCTGTCCACAGATACGCAGTATTTT
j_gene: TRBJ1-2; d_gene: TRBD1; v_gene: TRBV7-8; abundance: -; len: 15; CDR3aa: CASSPRTGSQYGYTF; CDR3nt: TGTGCCAGCAGCCCCCGGACAGGGTCTCAATATGGCTACACCTTC
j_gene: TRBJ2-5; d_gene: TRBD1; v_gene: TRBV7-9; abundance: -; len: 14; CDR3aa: CATTYRDRDDGQYF; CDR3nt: TGTGCCACCACGTACCGGGACAGGGATGATGGCCAGTACTTC
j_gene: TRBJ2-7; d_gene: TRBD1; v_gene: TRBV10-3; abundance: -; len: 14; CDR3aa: CAIRETGGDYEQYF; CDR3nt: TGTGCCATCAGGGAGACAGGGGGCGACTACGAGCAGTACTTC
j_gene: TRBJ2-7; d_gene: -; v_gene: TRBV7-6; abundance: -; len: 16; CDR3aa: CASSLIPPGWSYEQYF; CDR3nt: TGTGCCAGCAGCTTAATCCCGCCAGGGTGGTCCTACGAGCAGTACTTC
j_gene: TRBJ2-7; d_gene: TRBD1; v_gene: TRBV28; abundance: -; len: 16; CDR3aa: CASSFTPGQGVIEQYF; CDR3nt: TGTGCCAGCAGTTTCACCCCGGGACAGGGGGTGATCGAGCAGTACTTC
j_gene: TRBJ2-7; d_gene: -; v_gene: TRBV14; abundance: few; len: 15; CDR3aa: CASSPGTLPGGEQYF; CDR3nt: TGTGCCAGCAGCCCCGGGACGCTCCCGGGTGGCGAGCAGTACTTC
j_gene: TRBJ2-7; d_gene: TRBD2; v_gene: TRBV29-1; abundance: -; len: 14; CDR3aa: CSVERLAGAREQYF; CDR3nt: TGCAGCGTTGAACGTCTAGCGGGAGCTCGCGAGCAGTACTTC
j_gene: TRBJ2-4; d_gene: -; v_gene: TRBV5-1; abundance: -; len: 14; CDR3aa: CASSLSVAKNIQYF; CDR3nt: TGCGCCAGCAGCTTGTCTGTAGCCAAAAACATTCAGTACTTC
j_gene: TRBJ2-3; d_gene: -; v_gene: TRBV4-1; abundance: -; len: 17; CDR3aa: CASSQAPMILGTDTQYF; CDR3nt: TGCGCCAGCAGCCAAGCCCCGATGATTTTGGGCACAGATACGCAGTATTTT
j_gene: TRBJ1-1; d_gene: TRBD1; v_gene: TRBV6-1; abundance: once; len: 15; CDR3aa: CASRDRGNVNTEAFF; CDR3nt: TGTGCCAGCCGAGACAGGGGCAATGTGAACACTGAAGCTTTCTTT
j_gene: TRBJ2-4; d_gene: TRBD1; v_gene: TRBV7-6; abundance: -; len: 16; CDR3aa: CASSYHDRGGKNIQYF; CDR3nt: TGTGCCAGCAGCTACCATGACAGGGGGGGAAAAAACATTCAGTACTTC
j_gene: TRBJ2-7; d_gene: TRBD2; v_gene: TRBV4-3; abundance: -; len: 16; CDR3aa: CASSQDGASGSYEQYF; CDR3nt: TGCGCCAGCAGCCAAGATGGGGCTAGCGGGAGTTACGAGCAGTACTTC
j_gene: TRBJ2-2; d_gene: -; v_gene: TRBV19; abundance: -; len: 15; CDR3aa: CASSIGVQRPGELFF; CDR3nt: TGTGCCAGTAGTATAGGGGTTCAGCGACCCGGGGAGCTGTTTTTT
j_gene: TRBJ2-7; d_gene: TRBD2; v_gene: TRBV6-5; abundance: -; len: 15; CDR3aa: CASRAGAVSTYEQYF; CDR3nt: TGTGCCAGCAGGGCGGGAGCGGTTTCGACCTACGAGCAGTACTTC
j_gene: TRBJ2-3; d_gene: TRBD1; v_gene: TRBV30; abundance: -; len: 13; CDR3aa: CAWQQGVTDTQYF; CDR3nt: TGTGCCTGGCAACAGGGGGTAACAGATACGCAGTATTTT